One and the same sample provided the 2 T cell receptor beta chains below, sequenced in a study of blood T cell repertoires in COVID-19. The table came from immunoSEQ multiplex PCR; TCRdb's copy has only in-frame clones and leaves some out. The sample includes fewer than 400,000 clones, over 80% of them seen just once. The sequenced material came from PBMCs or T cells enriched from blood (not recorded which). The receptors here all came from a woman under 30 who had recovered from COVID-19.

The J gene is TRBJ2-1, the V gene TRBV4-3; 7 bases agree with TRBD2. Germline assignment: CDR1 LGHNA and CDR2 YSLEER. V shed 1 base and J 3 bases; nucleotides not matched to a gene: 3. This CDR3 spans 15 amino acids. The CDR3 sequence: CASSQGTGGYNEQFF. The CDR3 nucleotides are TGCGCCAGCAGCCAAGGAACGGGGGGCTACAATGAGCAGTTCTTC.

The genes are TRBV9 and TRBJ1-3; D possibly corresponds to TRBD1 (5 bases). The CDR3 spans 16 residues. Deletions cut 4 bases from V and 0 bases from J, with 14 bases between. Germline CDR1 SGDLS, CDR2 YYNGEE. The CDR3 is CASSFPGGTSGNTIYF. CDR3 coding DNA: TGTGCCAGCAGCTTCCCAGGCGGGACCTCTGGAAACACCATATATTTT. The complete variable domain, with remaining parts taken from reference TRBV9 and TRBJ1-3, reads DSGVTQTPKHLITATGQRVTLRCSPRSGDLSVYWYQQSLDQGLQFLIQYYNGEERAKGNILERFSAQQFPDLHSELNLSSLELGDSALYFCASSFPGGTSGNTIYFGEGSWLTVV.